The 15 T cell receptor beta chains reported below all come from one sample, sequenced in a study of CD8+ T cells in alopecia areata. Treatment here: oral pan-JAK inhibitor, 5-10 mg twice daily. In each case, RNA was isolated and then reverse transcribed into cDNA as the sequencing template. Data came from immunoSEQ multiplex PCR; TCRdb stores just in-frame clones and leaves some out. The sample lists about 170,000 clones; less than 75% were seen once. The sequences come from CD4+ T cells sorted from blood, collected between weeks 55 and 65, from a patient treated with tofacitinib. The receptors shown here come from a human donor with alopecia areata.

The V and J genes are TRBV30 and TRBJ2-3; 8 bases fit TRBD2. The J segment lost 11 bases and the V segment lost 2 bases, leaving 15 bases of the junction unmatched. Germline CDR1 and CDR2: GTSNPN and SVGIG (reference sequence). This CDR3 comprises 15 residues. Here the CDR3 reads CAWSPGGSGGGKQYF. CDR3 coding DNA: TGTGCCTGGAGTCCTGGCGGCAGCGGCGGGGGGAAGCAGTATTTT.

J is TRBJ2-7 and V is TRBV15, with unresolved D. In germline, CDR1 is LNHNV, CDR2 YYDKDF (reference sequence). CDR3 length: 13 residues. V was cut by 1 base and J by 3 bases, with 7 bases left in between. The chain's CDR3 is CATSRVGLYEQYF. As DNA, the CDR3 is TGTGCCACCAGCAGAGTGGGTCTCTACGAGCAGTACTTC.

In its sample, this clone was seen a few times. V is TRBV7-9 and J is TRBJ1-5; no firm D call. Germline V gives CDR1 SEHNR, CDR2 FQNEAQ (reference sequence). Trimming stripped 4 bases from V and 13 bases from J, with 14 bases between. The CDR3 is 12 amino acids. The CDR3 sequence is CASSSGEGIQHF. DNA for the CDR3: TGTGCCAGCAGCTCCGGAGAAGGGATTCAGCATTTT.

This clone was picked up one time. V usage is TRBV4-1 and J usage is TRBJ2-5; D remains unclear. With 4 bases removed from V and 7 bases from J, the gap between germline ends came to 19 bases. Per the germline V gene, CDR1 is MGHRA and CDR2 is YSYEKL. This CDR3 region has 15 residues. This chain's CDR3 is CASSPLTDSSGTQYF. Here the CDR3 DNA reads TGCGCCAGCAGCCCGCTGACTGACTCATCGGGGACCCAGTACTTC.

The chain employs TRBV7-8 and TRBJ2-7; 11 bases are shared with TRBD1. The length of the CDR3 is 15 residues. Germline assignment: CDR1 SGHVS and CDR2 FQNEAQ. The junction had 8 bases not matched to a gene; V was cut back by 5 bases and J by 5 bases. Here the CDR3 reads CASSRTGGKFNEQYF. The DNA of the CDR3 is TGTGCCAGCAGCAGGACAGGGGGCAAATTTAACGAGCAGTACTTC. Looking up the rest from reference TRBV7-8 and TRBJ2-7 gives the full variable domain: GAGVSQSPRYKVAKRGQDVALRCDPISGHVSLFWYQQALGQGPEFLTYFQNEAQLDKSGLPSDRFFAERPEGSVSTLKIQRTQQEDSAVYLCASSRTGGKFNEQYFGPGTRLTVT.

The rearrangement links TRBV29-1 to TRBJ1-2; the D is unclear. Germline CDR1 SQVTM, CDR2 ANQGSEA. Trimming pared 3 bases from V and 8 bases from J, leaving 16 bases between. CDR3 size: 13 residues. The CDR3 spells CSVEMGGLKGYTF. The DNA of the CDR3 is TGCAGCGTTGAGATGGGAGGGCTGAAGGGCTACACCTTC. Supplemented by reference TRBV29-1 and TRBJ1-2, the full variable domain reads SAVISQKPSRDICQRGTSLTIQCQVDSQVTMMFWYRQQPGQSLTLIATANQGSEATYESGFVIDKFPISRPNLTFSTLTVSNMSPEDSSIYLCSVEMGGLKGYTFGSGTRLTVV.

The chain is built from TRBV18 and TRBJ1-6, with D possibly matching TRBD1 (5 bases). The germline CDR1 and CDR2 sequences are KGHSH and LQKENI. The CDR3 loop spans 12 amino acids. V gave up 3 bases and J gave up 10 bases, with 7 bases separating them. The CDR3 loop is CASSPTDSPLHF. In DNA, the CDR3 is TGTGCCAGCTCACCGACAGACTCACCCCTCCACTTT.

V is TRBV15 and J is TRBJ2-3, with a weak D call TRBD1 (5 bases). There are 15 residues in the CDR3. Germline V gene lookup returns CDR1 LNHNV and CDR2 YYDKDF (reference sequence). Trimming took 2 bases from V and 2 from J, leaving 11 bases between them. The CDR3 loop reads CATSRRGLNTDTQYF. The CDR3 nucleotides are TGTGCCACCAGCAGAAGGGGCCTTAACACAGATACGCAGTATTTT.

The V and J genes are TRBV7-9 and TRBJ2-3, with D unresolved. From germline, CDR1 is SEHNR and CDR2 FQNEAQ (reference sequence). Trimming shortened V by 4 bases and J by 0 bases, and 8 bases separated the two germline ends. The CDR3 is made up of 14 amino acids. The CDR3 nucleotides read TGTGCCAGCAGCTCTACCCCAAGCACAGATACGCAGTATTTT. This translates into CASSSTPSTDTQYF.

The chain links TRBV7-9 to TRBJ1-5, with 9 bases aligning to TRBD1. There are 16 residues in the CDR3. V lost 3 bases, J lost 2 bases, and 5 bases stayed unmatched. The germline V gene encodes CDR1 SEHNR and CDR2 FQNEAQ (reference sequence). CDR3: CASSLGTGFGNQPQHF. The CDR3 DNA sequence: TGTGCCAGCAGCTTGGGGACAGGGTTCGGCAATCAGCCCCAGCATTTT.

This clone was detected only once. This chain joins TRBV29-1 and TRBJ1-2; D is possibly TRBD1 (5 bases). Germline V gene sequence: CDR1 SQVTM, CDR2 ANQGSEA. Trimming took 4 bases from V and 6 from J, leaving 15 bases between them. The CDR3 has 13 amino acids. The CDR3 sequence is CSVGLRPGDGYTF. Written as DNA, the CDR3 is TGCAGCGTTGGTCTACGACCGGGGGATGGCTACACCTTC.

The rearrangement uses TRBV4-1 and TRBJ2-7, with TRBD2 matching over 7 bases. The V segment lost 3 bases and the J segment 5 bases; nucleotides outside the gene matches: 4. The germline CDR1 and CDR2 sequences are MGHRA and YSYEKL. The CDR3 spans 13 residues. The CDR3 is CASSQGGVDEQYF. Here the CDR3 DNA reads TGCGCCAGCAGCCAGGGAGGGGTCGACGAGCAGTACTTC.

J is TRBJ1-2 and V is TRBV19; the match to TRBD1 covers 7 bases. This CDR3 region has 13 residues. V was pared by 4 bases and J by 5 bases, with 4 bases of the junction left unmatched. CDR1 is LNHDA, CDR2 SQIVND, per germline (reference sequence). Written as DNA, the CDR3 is TGTGCCAGTAGTACCACAGGGGAATATGGCTACACCTTC. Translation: CASSTTGEYGYTF.

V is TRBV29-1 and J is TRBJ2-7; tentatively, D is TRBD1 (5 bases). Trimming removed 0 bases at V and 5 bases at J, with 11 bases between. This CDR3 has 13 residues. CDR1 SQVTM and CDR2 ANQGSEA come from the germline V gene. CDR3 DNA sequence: TGCAGCGTTGAAGACAGGGTACGCGACGAGCAGTACTTC. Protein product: CSVEDRVRDEQYF.

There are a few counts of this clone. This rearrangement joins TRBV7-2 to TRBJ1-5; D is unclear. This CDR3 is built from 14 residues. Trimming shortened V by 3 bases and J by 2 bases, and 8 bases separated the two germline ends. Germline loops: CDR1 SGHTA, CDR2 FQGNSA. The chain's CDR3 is CASSLAPRNQPQHF. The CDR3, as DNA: TGTGCCAGCAGCTTGGCCCCCCGCAATCAGCCCCAGCATTTT.